This T cell receptor beta chain comes out of a study of T cell responses to AZD1222 COVID-19 vaccine. The V gene lost 4 bases and the J gene lost 3 bases, with 13 bases spanning the gap. Germline loops: CDR1 SGHRS, CDR2 YFSETQ. CDR3 length equals 15 residues. Clones were sequenced by immunoSEQ multiplex PCR, and TCRdb holds only the in-frame ones, with some missing. Of 85,000 to 130,000 clones in the sample, about 94% were seen once. The gene calls are TRBV5-1 and TRBJ2-2; D is uncertain. This clonotype originated in an adult in good health. The sample here was peripheral blood, taken on day 0 of AZD1222 vaccination. Here the CDR3 DNA reads TGCGCCAGCAGCCCCAGACCCCTTCACACCGGGGAGCTGTTTTTT. Translation: CASSPRPLHTGELFF.